Below, 23 T cell receptor beta chains from the same sample are listed, as sequenced in a study of shared clonotypes between healthy human individuals. Only CD45RO-negative cells positively selected for CCR7 counted as naive CD8 cells, so terminally differentiated effector memory CD45RA+ cells were excluded. Clones were read by immunoSEQ multiplex PCR, and TCRdb kept only the in-frame ones, dropping some. The repertoire has around 1.9 million clones, roughly 91% of them found once; the top ten carry more than 1.5%. Sequenced: naive CD8+ T cells from PBMCs. The receptors here all came from a young man in good health. Some clones in this sample may be carry-over from other donors' samples.

The chain recombines TRBV19 with TRBJ2-7; 9 nucleotides match TRBD1. J was trimmed by 6 bases and V by 6 bases; bases with no gene match: 3. Germline values: CDR1 LNHDA, CDR2 SQIVND (reference sequence). CDR3 length: 12 residues. CDR3 DNA: TGTGCCAGTAGAGGGACAGGGACCGAGCAGTACTTC. Translation: CASRGTGTEQYF.

The genes are TRBV28 and TRBJ2-7, with a possible D match to TRBD1 (7 bases). V lost 5 bases, J lost 6 bases, and 17 bases lay in between. Germline CDR1 MDHEN, CDR2 SYDVKM. The CDR3 has 14 amino acids. The CDR3 DNA sequence: TGTGCCAGCAGTCCTTGGAGGGACAGACTCGAGCAGTACTTC. Translated, it gives CASSPWRDRLEQYF.

The V and J genes are TRBV4-3 and TRBJ2-7; the match to TRBD2 covers 10 bases. The V and J ends lost 1 base and 4 bases, in that order; junction bases with no gene match: 4. The CDR3 is 15 residues long. CDR1 and CDR2 from the germline V gene are LGHNA and YSLEER. This CDR3 is CASSQGGAGGYEQYF. CDR3 coding DNA: TGCGCCAGCAGCCAAGGCGGAGCGGGAGGGTACGAGCAGTACTTC.

This rearrangement joins TRBV4-1 to TRBJ2-7, with 11 bases lining up with TRBD1. Germline CDR1 is MGHRA and CDR2 is YSYEKL. The CDR3 spans 16 residues. The trim removed 4 bases at V and 6 bases at J, leaving 11 bases unmatched. CDR3 in amino acids: CASSPRDRGILGEQYF. In DNA, the CDR3 is TGCGCCAGCAGCCCGCGGGACAGGGGGATCCTCGGCGAGCAGTACTTC.

This chain uses TRBV18 with TRBJ2-7; 7 nucleotides align to TRBD1. The V gene end was trimmed by 2 bases and the J gene end by 7 bases; junction bases not matched to a gene: 11. This CDR3 contains 15 residues. Germline values: CDR1 KGHSH, CDR2 LQKENI. The CDR3 spells CASSPFGTGVREQYF. The CDR3 nucleotides are TGTGCCAGCTCACCATTTGGTACAGGGGTGAGGGAGCAGTACTTC.

The chain couples TRBV7-6 to TRBJ1-1; possible D gene TRBD1, 6 bases. Per germline, CDR1 SGHVS and CDR2 FNYEAQ. Trimming removed 5 bases at V and 5 bases at J, with 24 bases between. CDR3 length equals 17 residues. The CDR3 DNA is TGTGCCAGCAGCCCGAACACCGCTATACAGGGACGGACTGAAGCTTTCTTT. This sequence encodes CASSPNTAIQGRTEAFF. Combining the CDR3 with reference TRBV7-6 and TRBJ1-1 gives the whole variable domain GAGVSQSPRYKVTKRGQDVALRCDPISGHVSLYWYRQALGQGPEFLTYFNYEAQQDKSGLPNDRFSAERPEGSISTLTIQRTEQRDSAMYRCASSPNTAIQGRTEAFFGQGTRLTVV.

This chain connects TRBV28 to TRBJ2-2; no firm D call. Germline V gene sequence: CDR1 MDHEN, CDR2 SYDVKM. CDR3 size: 14 residues. V was clipped by 6 bases and J by 5 bases, with 13 bases between them. The CDR3 DNA sequence: TGTGCCAGCAGCGCGACGGGCGTGACCGGGGAGCTGTTTTTT. This translates into CASSATGVTGELFF.

J is TRBJ2-3 and V is TRBV4-1; tentatively, D is TRBD2 (6 bases). The germline CDR1 and CDR2 sequences are MGHRA and YSYEKL. The CDR3 consists of 16 residues. Trimming shortened V by 1 base and J by 1 base, and 12 bases separated the two germline ends. The CDR3 sequence is CASSQVGGIRTDTQYF. The CDR3 coding sequence is TGCGCCAGCAGCCAAGTCGGCGGGATTCGCACAGATACGCAGTATTTT.

This chain uses TRBV5-4 with TRBJ1-2, with a tentative D call TRBD1 (6 bases). The germline gives CDR1 SGHNT, CDR2 YYREEE (reference sequence). The ends were cut back, 5 bases at V and 3 bases at J, with 11 bases in the middle. The CDR3 runs 13 residues. The CDR3 loop reads CASSPRGHYGYTF. In DNA, the CDR3 is TGTGCCAGCAGTCCCAGGGGTCACTATGGCTACACCTTC. Together with reference TRBV5-4 and TRBJ1-2, the CDR3 gives the full variable domain: ETGVTQSPTHLIKTRGQQVTLRCSSQSGHNTVSWYQQALGQGPQFIFQYYREEENGRGNFPPRFSGLQFPNYSSELNVNALELDDSALYLCASSPRGHYGYTFGSGTRLTVV.

The rearrangement links TRBV2 to TRBJ2-7; the D is unclear. This CDR3 is 17 amino acids long. The germline gives CDR1 SNHLY, CDR2 FYNNEI. V lost 3 bases and J lost 0, with 18 bases in between. In DNA, the CDR3 is TGTGCCAGCAGTGAGTACTCCCTGCTCTGGAGCTCCTACGAGCAGTACTTC. It yields the protein CASSEYSLLWSSYEQYF.

This clone has only one observation. The rearrangement joins TRBV7-9 to TRBJ2-2; 7 bases are shared with TRBD2. Germline loops: CDR1 SEHNR, CDR2 FQNEAQ (reference sequence). This CDR3 spans 15 amino acids. V shed 5 bases, J shed 7 bases, and the junction held 10 bases outside the gene matches. The CDR3: CASSAGLGRGGELFF. The CDR3 DNA reads as TGTGCCAGCAGCGCTGGACTAGGCCGGGGCGGGGAGCTGTTTTTT.

The chain links TRBV13 to TRBJ2-1; D is possibly TRBD1 or TRBD2 (6 bases each). The CDR3 loop spans 14 amino acids. The germline gives CDR1 PRHDT, CDR2 FYEKMQ (reference sequence). V gave up 0 bases and J gave up 6 bases, with 9 bases separating them. The CDR3 protein is CASSLGRGLNEQFF. CDR3 DNA: TGTGCCAGCAGCTTAGGCCGGGGGCTCAATGAGCAGTTCTTC.

The chain employs TRBV28 and TRBJ2-3; TRBD2 matches at 13 bases. CDR1 and CDR2 from the germline V gene are MDHEN and SYDVKM. There are 16 residues in the CDR3. The trim removed 2 bases at V and 7 bases at J, leaving 6 bases unmatched. The CDR3 loop is CASSLRTSGSKNTQYF. The DNA of the CDR3 is TGTGCCAGCAGTTTACGGACTAGCGGGAGTAAGAATACGCAGTATTTT.

The chain uses TRBV19 and TRBJ1-3; D may be TRBD1 (5 bases). The CDR3 extends over 18 amino acids. The V gene lost 6 bases and the J gene lost 1 base, with 22 bases spanning the gap. Germline CDR1 is LNHDA and CDR2 is SQIVND (reference sequence). CDR3 residues: CASRNRDGSGSSGNTIYF. CDR3 bases: TGTGCCAGTAGGAACCGGGACGGGTCTGGTTCTTCTGGAAACACCATATATTTT.

This clone was seen only a few times. The chain employs TRBV19 and TRBJ1-5; TRBD1 agrees at 7 bases. There are 15 residues in the CDR3. Germline V lookup: CDR1 LNHDA, CDR2 SQIVND (reference sequence). J was trimmed by 4 bases and V by 3 bases; bases with no gene match: 6. The CDR3 DNA sequence: TGTGCCAGTAGTATCCGCCAGGGGGTTAATCAGCCCCAGCATTTT. Translated, it gives CASSIRQGVNQPQHF. The full variable domain, completed using reference TRBV19 and TRBJ1-5, is DGGITQSPKYLFRKEGQNVTLSCEQNLNHDAMYWYRQDPGQGLRLIYYSQIVNDFQKGDIAEGYSVSREKKESFPLTVTSAQKNPTAFYLCASSIRQGVNQPQHFGDGTRLSIL.

The V and J genes are TRBV14 and TRBJ2-3; TRBD2 matches at 9 bases. Trimming removed 4 bases from V and 3 bases from J; junction bases left unmatched: 8. The CDR3 contains 16 residues. Germline V gives CDR1 SGHDN, CDR2 FVKESK. CDR3 nucleotide sequence: TGTGCCAGCAGCCTAGGGGGGACTAGCATGACAGATACGCAGTATTTT. Protein: CASSLGGTSMTDTQYF.

This clone was seen a handful of times. Additional DNA sequences in this sample encode the identical CDR3. J is TRBJ2-1 and V is TRBV7-9; the match to TRBD2 covers 7 bases. Unmatched junction bases numbered 1, after V lost 5 bases and J lost 0 bases. Germline V gene data show CDR1 as SEHNR and CDR2 as FQNEAQ (reference sequence). CDR3 length equals 14 residues. The CDR3 DNA reads TGTGCCAGCAGCGGCGGGAGCTCCTACAATGAGCAGTTCTTC. It translates to CASSGGSSYNEQFF.

Comment on this clone: The sample carries other DNA sequences with the same CDR3. The chain links TRBV7-9 to TRBJ2-1; 8 bases align to TRBD2. Germline V gene data show CDR1 as SEHNR and CDR2 as FQNEAQ (reference sequence). The CDR3 runs to 15 residues. V gave up 2 bases and J gave up 2 bases; unmatched junction bases: 2. The chain's CDR3 is CASSLTSGPYNEQFF. The CDR3 nucleotides read TGTGCCAGCAGCTTAACTAGCGGCCCCTACAATGAGCAGTTCTTC.

This clone was observed once. The CDR3 is CASSPTGWENTGELFF. The CDR3 DNA reads TGTGCCAGCAGCCCGACGGGATGGGAGAACACCGGGGAGCTGTTTTTT. The chain is built from TRBV5-8 and TRBJ2-2, with a tentative D call TRBD2 (5 bases). Trimming took 4 bases from V and 1 from J, leaving 14 bases between them. The CDR3 contains 16 residues. Germline V lookup: CDR1 SGHTS, CDR2 YDEGEE.

The chain joins TRBV15 to TRBJ1-4, with TRBD1 matching 9 bases. Germline V lookup: CDR1 LNHNV, CDR2 YYDKDF (reference sequence). V lost 6 bases and J lost 9; bases outside the gene matches: 8. The CDR3 runs to 14 residues. In DNA, the CDR3 is TGTGCCACCAGAGACAGGGGGAATAGGAAAAAACTGTTTTTT. Translation: CATRDRGNRKKLFF. The full variable domain, its missing parts supplied by reference TRBV15 and TRBJ1-4, is DAMVIQNPRYQVTQFGKPVTLSCSQTLNHNVMYWYQQKSSQAPKLLFHYYDKDFNNEADTPDNFQSRRPNTSFCFLDIRSPGLGDTAMYLCATRDRGNRKKLFFGSGTQLSVL.

The rearrangement joins TRBV27 to TRBJ1-1; D might be TRBD1 (6 bases). CDR3 size: 13 residues. Germline V gene lookup returns CDR1 MNHEY and CDR2 SMNVEV (reference sequence). V dropped 6 bases and J dropped 5 bases, with 13 bases sitting between them. CDR3 loop: CASRSQGGTEAFF. Written as DNA, the CDR3 is TGTGCCAGCAGATCACAGGGAGGAACTGAAGCTTTCTTT.

This clone was observed a handful of times. V gene TRBV11-2 combines with J gene TRBJ1-1; D is uncertain. CDR3 length equals 12 residues. The V end was cut by 6 bases, the J end by 3 bases, with 8 bases between. Germline values: CDR1 SGHAT, CDR2 FQNNGV. CDR3 bases: TGTGCCAGCAGTGGCGGATACACTGAAGCTTTCTTT. Encoded protein: CASSGGYTEAFF.

This chain connects TRBV25-1 to TRBJ2-7; 8 bases map to TRBD1. The V gene end was trimmed by 5 bases and the J gene end by 0 bases; junction bases not matched to a gene: 3. Germline V lookup: CDR1 MGHDK, CDR2 SYGVNS. The CDR3 has 14 amino acids. CDR3 bases: TGTGCCAGCAGTCGACAGGGGAGCTCCTACGAGCAGTACTTC. Amino acid sequence: CASSRQGSSYEQYF.